The clone carrying this T cell receptor beta chain was recorded many times. None of the patients had undergone any treatment ahead of thyroid surgery. The sample belongs to a study of metastatic and nonmetastatic thyroid tumors. MiXCR re-clonotyped the PCR reads for TCRdb. The sample yields around 17,000 clones, under 15% seen once. Germline values: CDR1 SGHAT, CDR2 FQNNGV. The V segment lost 1 base and the J segment 4 bases; nucleotides outside the gene matches: 2. The CDR3 is 15 amino acids. Sequenced sample: tumor tissue. The chain employs TRBV11-2 and TRBJ2-1; 9 bases line up with TRBD1. The sequence was collected from a female donor with papillary thyroid cancer or a benign thyroid nodule (not recorded which). Some clones in this sample may be carry-over from other donors' samples. CDR3 sequence (DNA): TGTGCCAGCAGCTTAGGACAGGGGGTATACAATGAGCAGTTCTTC. This codes for CASSLGQGVYNEQFF.